Below are 22 T cell receptor beta chains sequenced from a single sample in a study of T-cell reconstitution after alpha-beta-depleted transplantation in children. Construction of the TCRbeta library involved unique molecular identifiers. Each CDR3 protein is one row after TCRdb ran MiXCR on the PCR reads. The table shows hundreds of thousands of distinct CDR3 sequences, with approximately 16% occurring only once. Source: PBMCs from the stem cell graft donor, taken from the stem cell graft. The receptors shown here come from a human donor who donated a stem cell graft to a child with acute myeloid leukemia.

This clonotype has a handful of counts. The genes are TRBV20-1 and TRBJ2-1; maybe TRBD1 (6 bases). CDR1 DFQATT and CDR2 SNEGSKA come from the germline V gene (reference sequence). Trimming left V 6 bases short and J 2 bases short, with 14 bases between. This CDR3 spans 14 amino acids. For the CDR3, the DNA is TGCAGTGCCTCCCCCCGGACAGCCTACAATGAGCAGTTCTTC. Its protein product is CSASPRTAYNEQFF.

The V call is TRBV7-2, the J call TRBJ1-1; D uncertain. The CDR3 covers 17 residues. V lost 5 bases, J lost 0 bases, and 19 bases lay in between. CDR1 is SGHTA and CDR2 is FQGNSA in the germline V gene. CDR3 in DNA: TGTGCCAGCAGCCTAACCCCATTCTGGGTCGTGAACACTGAAGCTTTCTTT. Protein: CASSLTPFWVVNTEAFF.

V usage is TRBV20-1 and J usage is TRBJ2-3; D perhaps matches TRBD2 (6 bases). Trimming left V 5 bases short and J 5 bases short, with 14 bases between. CDR1 and CDR2 from the germline V gene are DFQATT and SNEGSKA (reference sequence). This CDR3 contains 13 residues. CDR3 in amino acids: CSARAGTRDTQYF. CDR3 bases: TGCAGTGCTCGAGCTGGGACTCGAGATACGCAGTATTTT.

This clonotype came up many times. The chain couples TRBV20-1 to TRBJ1-4; D gene ambiguous. V was trimmed by 5 bases and J by 6 bases, leaving 7 bases between them. Germline-derived CDR1 and CDR2 are DFQATT and SNEGSKA (reference sequence). This CDR3 region has 11 residues. The CDR3, as DNA: TGCAGTGCTCCCCTCTATGAAAAACTGTTTTTT. Its translation is CSAPLYEKLFF.

This clonotype came up a few times. V gene TRBV29-1 combines with J gene TRBJ1-4, with 9 bases identical to TRBD1. The junction had 10 bases not matched to a gene; V was cut back by 7 bases and J by 7 bases. Germline V CDR1 and CDR2: SQVTM, ANQGSEA. The CDR3 contains 14 residues. The chain's CDR3 is CSARSTGGGEKLFF. The CDR3 nucleotides read TGCAGCGCCAGATCAACAGGGGGCGGTGAAAAACTGTTTTTT.

This clonotype was recorded a few times. The V and J genes are TRBV7-8 and TRBJ2-3, with D possibly matching TRBD1 (5 bases). Trimming stripped 2 bases from V and 3 bases from J, with 12 bases between. CDR1 and CDR2 (germline): SGHVS, FQNEAQ. This CDR3 region has 15 residues. CDR3 coding DNA: TGTGCCAGCAGCTTATTTCGCTCAGGGACAGATACGCAGTATTTT. Protein sequence: CASSLFRSGTDTQYF.

This clonotype appeared many times. The chain combines TRBV20-1 with TRBJ1-5; D is possibly TRBD1 (6 bases). The CDR3 spans 16 residues. The germline gives CDR1 DFQATT, CDR2 SNEGSKA (reference sequence). Trimming pared 1 base from V and 6 bases from J, leaving 19 bases between. The DNA for the CDR3 is TGCAGTGCTAGAGGCGCGAACAGGGTCGGAGGTCAGCCCCAGCATTTT. Its translation: CSARGANRVGGQPQHF.

The V call is TRBV2, the J call TRBJ2-1; 8 bases fit TRBD2. This CDR3 region has 14 residues. Losses at the gene ends were 7 bases for V and 0 bases for J; bases not matched to a gene: 2. Looked up from germline, CDR1 is SNHLY and CDR2 is FYNNEI. This chain's CDR3 is CASIGTSSYNEQFF. CDR3 in DNA: TGTGCCAGCATCGGGACTAGCTCCTACAATGAGCAGTTCTTC.

The rearrangement joins TRBV7-9 to TRBJ2-5; 7 bases are a match to TRBD2. Germline lookup yields CDR1 SEHNR and CDR2 FQNEAQ (reference sequence). The CDR3 totals 16 residues. After removal of 8 bases from V and 2 bases from J, the junction contained 14 bases not matched to a gene. CDR3 DNA: TGTGCCAGCCTTATTCTTGGGGAGGGGCCTCAAGAGACCCAGTACTTC. This gives the protein CASLILGEGPQETQYF.

This clonotype was observed at least ten times. The chain links TRBV20-1 to TRBJ1-2; D might be TRBD1 (5 bases). Germline V lookup: CDR1 DFQATT, CDR2 SNEGSKA (reference sequence). The germline V and J ends were trimmed by 0 bases and 2 bases, with 13 bases remaining between them. The CDR3 covers 15 residues. This CDR3 is CSARDIQQANYGYTF. The CDR3 DNA is TGCAGTGCTAGAGATATCCAACAGGCGAACTATGGCTACACCTTC.

V is TRBV12-3 or TRBV12-4 and J is TRBJ1-5, with 7 bases matching TRBD1. Trimming took 5 bases from V and 3 from J; bases not matched to a gene: 7. The CDR3 is made up of 15 amino acids. The CDR3 protein is CASSGTALFNQPQHF. CDR3 DNA: TGTGCCAGCAGTGGGACAGCGCTATTCAATCAGCCCCAGCATTTT.

This clonotype was counted at least ten times. V gene TRBV20-1 combines with J gene TRBJ2-1, with TRBD2 identical over 12 bases. The junction had 4 bases not matched to a gene; V was cut back by 5 bases and J by 8 bases. Germline CDR1 and CDR2: DFQATT and SNEGSKA (reference sequence). This CDR3 has 13 residues. CDR3 protein: CSAPGLAGYEQFF. DNA for the CDR3: TGCAGTGCTCCGGGACTAGCGGGTTATGAGCAGTTCTTC.

This clonotype was observed many times. The CDR3 reads CSARASTGGAEQPQHF. The CDR3 DNA is TGCAGTGCTAGAGCTTCCACAGGGGGCGCGGAGCAGCCCCAGCATTTT. The gene calls are TRBV20-1 and TRBJ1-5, with 9 bases fitting TRBD1. Germline CDR1 reads DFQATT; CDR2 reads SNEGSKA (reference sequence). The J segment lost 7 bases and the V segment lost 1 base, leaving 11 bases of the junction unmatched. The CDR3 consists of 16 residues.

V is TRBV12-3 or TRBV12-4 and J is TRBJ2-6; 12 bases line up with TRBD1. V lost 7 bases, J lost 4 bases, and 8 bases stayed unmatched. The length of the CDR3 is 17 residues. CDR3 DNA sequence: TGTGCCAGCACTCCGGGACAGGGGGCGCAAGGGGCCAACGTCCTGACTTTC. It yields the protein CASTPGQGAQGANVLTF.

The chain combines TRBV10-3 with TRBJ2-2, with D tentatively TRBD2 (5 bases). The CDR3 runs 12 residues. The V gene's germline CDR1 is ENHRY and CDR2 SYGVKD. V was cut by 7 bases and J by 6 bases, with 9 bases left in between. CDR3 in DNA: TGTGCCATCAACCCCGGGGCCGGGGAGCTGTTTTTT. Amino acids: CAINPGAGELFF.

This clonotype was counted only a few times. The J gene is TRBJ2-1, the V gene TRBV5-1; D remains ambiguous. Germline-derived CDR1 and CDR2 are SGHRS and YFSETQ. The ends were cut back, 3 bases at V and 0 bases at J, with 13 bases in the middle. CDR3 size: 16 residues. The CDR3 DNA follows: TGCGCCAGCAGCTCCCCTAAGCTGTACTCCTACAATGAGCAGTTCTTC. Protein product: CASSSPKLYSYNEQFF.

A few counts support this clonotype. This chain uses TRBV7-2 with TRBJ1-3, with TRBD1 matching over 10 bases. The length of the CDR3 is 17 residues. CDR1 and CDR2 (germline): SGHTA, FQGNSA. The trim removed 5 bases at V and 0 bases at J, leaving 7 bases unmatched. The CDR3 coding sequence is TGTGCCAGCAGCGCACGGACAGGGGGATACTCTGGAAACACCATATATTTT. This gives the protein CASSARTGGYSGNTIYF.

This clonotype was seen a handful of times. V and J are TRBV5-1 and TRBJ1-5, with D possibly matching TRBD1 (5 bases). This CDR3 has 16 residues. V was shortened by 3 bases and J by 0 bases, with 13 bases between the two germline ends. From germline, CDR1 is SGHRS and CDR2 YFSETQ. The CDR3 protein is CASSWGGRNSNQPQHF. The CDR3 DNA sequence: TGCGCCAGCAGCTGGGGGGGACGGAATAGCAATCAGCCCCAGCATTTT.

This clonotype was seen ten or more times. The chain joins TRBV20-1 to TRBJ1-3; 7 positions agree with TRBD1. Germline values: CDR1 DFQATT, CDR2 SNEGSKA (reference sequence). V lost 0 bases and J lost 1; bases outside the gene matches: 3. The CDR3 loop spans 15 amino acids. The CDR3 sequence is CSARDDRESGNTIYF. Here the CDR3 DNA reads TGCAGTGCTAGAGACGACAGGGAGTCTGGAAACACCATATATTTT.

This clonotype was recorded at least ten times. The CDR3 is CSWWGRVEQYF. As DNA, the CDR3 is TGCAGTTGGTGGGGCAGGGTCGAGCAGTACTTC. This chain uses TRBV20-1 with TRBJ2-7; possible D gene TRBD1, 5 bases. The V end was cut by 8 bases, the J end by 6 bases, with 14 bases between. CDR3 length: 11 amino acids. CDR1 and CDR2 from the germline V gene are DFQATT and SNEGSKA (reference sequence).

Remarks on this clonotype: Mismatch with germline at one junction end may stem from a read error. The chain couples TRBV23-1 to TRBJ2-6, with a weak D call TRBD1 (5 bases). TRBV23-1 is an ORF, and what it does is uncertain. The CDR3 is made up of 23 amino acids. The CDR3 spells CASSPGWAGICYVYFSGANVLTF. The CDR3 region has the DNA TGTGCCAGCAGTCCCGGATGGGCAGGGATCTGCTATGTCTACTTCTCTGGGGCCAACGTCCTGACTTTC.

This clonotype was counted only a few times. This rearrangement joins TRBV7-6 to TRBJ2-7, with D unclear. There are 14 residues in the CDR3. Per germline, CDR1 SGHVS and CDR2 FNYEAQ. V lost 6 bases and J lost 6, with 18 bases in between. The CDR3 DNA is TGTGCCAGCAGTATATGCTTTTGGTTGGGCGAGCAGTACGTC. It yields the protein CASSICFWLGEQYV.